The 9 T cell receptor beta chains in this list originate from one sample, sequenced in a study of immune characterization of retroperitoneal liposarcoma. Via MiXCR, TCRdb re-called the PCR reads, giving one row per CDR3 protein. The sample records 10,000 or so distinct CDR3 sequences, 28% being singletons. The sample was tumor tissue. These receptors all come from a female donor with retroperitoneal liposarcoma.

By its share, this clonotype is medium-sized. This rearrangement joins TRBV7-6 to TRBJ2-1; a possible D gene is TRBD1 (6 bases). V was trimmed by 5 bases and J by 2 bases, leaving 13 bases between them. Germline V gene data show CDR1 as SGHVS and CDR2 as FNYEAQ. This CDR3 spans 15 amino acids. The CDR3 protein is CASSADRPPYNEQFF. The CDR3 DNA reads TGTGCCAGCAGCGCCGACAGGCCCCCCTACAATGAGCAGTTCTTC.

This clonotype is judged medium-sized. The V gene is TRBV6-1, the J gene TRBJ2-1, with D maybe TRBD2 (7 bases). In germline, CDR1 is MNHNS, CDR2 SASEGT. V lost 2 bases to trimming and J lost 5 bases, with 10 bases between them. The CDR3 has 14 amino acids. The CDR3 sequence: CASSERGANNEQFF. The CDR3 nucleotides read TGTGCCAGCAGTGAACGGGGGGCGAACAATGAGCAGTTCTTC.

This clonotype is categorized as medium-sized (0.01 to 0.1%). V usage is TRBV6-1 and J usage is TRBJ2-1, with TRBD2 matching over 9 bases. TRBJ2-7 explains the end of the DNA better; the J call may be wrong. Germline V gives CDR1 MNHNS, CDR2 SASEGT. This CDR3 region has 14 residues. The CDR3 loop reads CASVQASGAYEQYF. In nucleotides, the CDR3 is TGTGCCAGCGTCCAAGCTAGCGGGGCCTACGAGCAGTACTTC.

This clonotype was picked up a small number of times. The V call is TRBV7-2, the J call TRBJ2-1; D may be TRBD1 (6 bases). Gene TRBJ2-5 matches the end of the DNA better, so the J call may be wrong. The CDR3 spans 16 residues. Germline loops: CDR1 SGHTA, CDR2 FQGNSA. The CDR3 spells CASSAPFVAGDETQYF. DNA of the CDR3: TGTGCCAGCAGCGCTCCTTTCGTGGCAGGGGACGAGACCCAGTACTTC.

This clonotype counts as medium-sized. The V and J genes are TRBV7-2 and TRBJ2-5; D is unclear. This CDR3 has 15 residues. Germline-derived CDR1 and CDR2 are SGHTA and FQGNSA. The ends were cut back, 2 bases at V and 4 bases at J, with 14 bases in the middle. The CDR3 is CASSLIQLPGETQYF. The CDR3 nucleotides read TGTGCCAGCAGCTTAATCCAGCTCCCCGGAGAGACCCAGTACTTC.

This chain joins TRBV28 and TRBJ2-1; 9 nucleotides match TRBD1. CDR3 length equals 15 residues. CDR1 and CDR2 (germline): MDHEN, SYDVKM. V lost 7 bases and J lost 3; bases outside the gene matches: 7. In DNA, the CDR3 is TGTGCCAGCAAGTGGGACAGGGATGGCTACAATGAGCAGTTCTTC. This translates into CASKWDRDGYNEQFF.

DNA for the CDR3: TGTGCCAGCAGTTTGTGGACAGGCGAGCAGTTCTTC. Residues: CASSLWTGEQFF. The chain links TRBV12-3 or TRBV12-4 to TRBJ2-1; 7 nucleotides agree with TRBD1. The CDR3 extends over 12 amino acids. Trimming took 3 bases from V and 10 from J; bases not matched to a gene: 3.

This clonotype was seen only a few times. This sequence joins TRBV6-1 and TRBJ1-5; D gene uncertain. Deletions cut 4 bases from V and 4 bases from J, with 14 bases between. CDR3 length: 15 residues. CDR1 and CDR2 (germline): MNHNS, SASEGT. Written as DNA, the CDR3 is TGTGCCAGCAGTGTTACTTCCGAAGCAAATCAGCCCCAGCATTTT. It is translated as CASSVTSEANQPQHF.

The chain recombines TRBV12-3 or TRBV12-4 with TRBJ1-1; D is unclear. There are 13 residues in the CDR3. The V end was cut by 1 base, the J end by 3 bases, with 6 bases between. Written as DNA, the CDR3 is TGTGCCAGCAGTTTAGTCTGGGACACTGAAGCTTTCTTT. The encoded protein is CASSLVWDTEAFF.